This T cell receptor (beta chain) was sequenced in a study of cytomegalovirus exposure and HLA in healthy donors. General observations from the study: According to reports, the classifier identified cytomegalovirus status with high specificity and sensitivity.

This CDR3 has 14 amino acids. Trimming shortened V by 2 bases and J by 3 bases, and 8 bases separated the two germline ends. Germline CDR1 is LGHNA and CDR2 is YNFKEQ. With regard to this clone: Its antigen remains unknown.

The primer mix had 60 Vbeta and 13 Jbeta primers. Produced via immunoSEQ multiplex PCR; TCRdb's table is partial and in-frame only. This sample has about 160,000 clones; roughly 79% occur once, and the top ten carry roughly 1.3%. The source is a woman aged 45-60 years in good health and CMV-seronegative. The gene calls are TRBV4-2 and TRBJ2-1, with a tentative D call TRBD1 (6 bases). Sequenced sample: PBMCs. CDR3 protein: CASSQNRDYNEQFF. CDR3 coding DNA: TGTGCCAGCAGCCAAAACAGGGACTACAATGAGCAGTTCTTC.